Presented here are 28 T cell receptor beta chains from one specimen sequenced in a study of blood T cell repertoires in COVID-19. Generated by immunoSEQ multiplex PCR, the TCRdb table keeps only in-frame clones and is missing some. This table has a few hundred thousand clones, roughly 89% appearing once. The sample comprised peripheral blood. The receptors originated from a woman aged 40 to 49 who had recovered from COVID-19.

The V gene is TRBV5-6, the J gene TRBJ1-3; 7 bases match TRBD1. Trimming took 4 bases from V and 4 from J; bases not matched to a gene: 11. Germline lookup yields CDR1 SGHDT and CDR2 YYEEEE. This CDR3 contains 16 residues. CDR3 DNA sequence: TGTGCCAGCAGCCCGGGACAGCCAGCGAAGGGAAACACCATATATTTT. Translating it yields CASSPGQPAKGNTIYF.

The rearrangement joins TRBV5-4 to TRBJ2-3; 8 positions agree with TRBD1. CDR3 length: 17 residues. Germline loops: CDR1 SGHNT, CDR2 YYREEE (reference sequence). V shed 0 bases, J shed 2 bases, and the junction held 8 bases outside the gene matches. CDR3 in DNA: TGTGCCAGCAGCTTGGGAGGGCAGGGGGCTTACACAGATACGCAGTATTTT. Amino acid sequence: CASSLGGQGAYTDTQYF.

The V gene is TRBV18, the J gene TRBJ1-1; TRBD1 aligns across 10 bases. This CDR3 comprises 15 residues. The V gene end was trimmed by 2 bases and the J gene end by 3 bases; junction bases not matched to a gene: 3. From germline, CDR1 is KGHSH and CDR2 LQKENI. CDR3 nucleotide sequence: TGTGCCAGCTCACCAGCGGGACAGGGGTACACTGAAGCTTTCTTT. Residues: CASSPAGQGYTEAFF.

This clone came up once. V usage is TRBV6-2 or TRBV6-3 and J usage is TRBJ1-1; 8 bases fit TRBD1. Germline CDR1 MNHEY, CDR2 SVGEGT. This CDR3 is 17 amino acids long. The V segment lost 3 bases and the J segment 0 bases; nucleotides outside the gene matches: 9. CDR3 coding DNA: TGTGCCAGCAGTTATCCTAACAGGGGGGTTATGAACACTGAAGCTTTCTTT. Translating gives CASSYPNRGVMNTEAFF.

The rearrangement uses TRBV11-2 and TRBJ1-2; D might be TRBD1 (6 bases). The germline V and J ends were trimmed by 4 bases and 2 bases, with 14 bases remaining between them. Germline CDR1 reads SGHAT; CDR2 reads FQNNGV. There are 15 residues in the CDR3. The CDR3 spells CASSSARTDNYGYTF. As DNA, the CDR3 is TGTGCCAGCAGCTCGGCCCGGACAGACAACTATGGCTACACCTTC.

The chain is built from TRBV19 and TRBJ2-3, with 8 bases lining up with TRBD2. With V trimmed by 10 bases and J by 0 bases, 0 bases remained unmatched. Germline values: CDR1 LNHDA, CDR2 SQIVND (reference sequence). The CDR3 spans 12 residues. The CDR3 DNA reads as TGTGCCACTAGCGGGAGCACAGATACGCAGTATTTT. Translation gives CATSGSTDTQYF.

The chain couples TRBV6-2 or TRBV6-3 to TRBJ2-2; D gene ambiguous. CDR1 is MNHEY, CDR2 SVGEGT, per germline. The V end lost 3 bases, the J end lost 2 bases, and 7 bases lay between the germline ends. CDR3 length: 14 residues. Written as DNA, the CDR3 is TGTGCCAGCAGTTATGACACCAACACCGGGGAGCTGTTTTTT. Protein sequence: CASSYDTNTGELFF.

This chain connects TRBV7-6 to TRBJ2-5; 9 nucleotides align to TRBD1. CDR1 SGHVS and CDR2 FNYEAQ come from the germline V gene. The CDR3 is made up of 15 amino acids. Germline trimming cut 5 bases from V and 2 bases from J; bases unmatched to any gene: 6. In nucleotides, the CDR3 is TGTGCCAGCAGCAGGGACAGGGCCGCTCAAGAGACCCAGTACTTC. Translating gives CASSRDRAAQETQYF. The whole variable domain, remainder taken from reference TRBV7-6 and TRBJ2-5, is GAGVSQSPRYKVTKRGQDVALRCDPISGHVSLYWYRQALGQGPEFLTYFNYEAQQDKSGLPNDRFSAERPEGSISTLTIQRTEQRDSAMYRCASSRDRAAQETQYFGPGTRLLVL.

The chain combines TRBV25-1 with TRBJ2-1, with 11 positions matching TRBD2. Germline CDR1 and CDR2: MGHDK and SYGVNS. After removal of 5 bases from V and 5 bases from J, the junction contained 2 bases not matched to a gene. This CDR3 has 14 amino acids. The CDR3 spells CASSQLAGDNEQFF. The CDR3 DNA sequence: TGTGCCAGCAGTCAACTAGCGGGAGACAATGAGCAGTTCTTC.

Note on this clone: A read error may produce the germline difference seen at one junction end. The chain joins TRBV6-5 to TRBJ1-1; maybe TRBD1 (5 bases). There are 14 residues in the CDR3. Germline lookup yields CDR1 MNHEY and CDR2 SVGAGI. The CDR3: CASSNSRGTTEAFF. In DNA form, the CDR3 reads TGTGCCAGCAGTAACTCAAGGGGAACCACTGAAGCTTTCTTT.

The chain is built from TRBV6-5 and TRBJ1-2; D is uncertain. CDR3 length: 15 residues. Germline CDR1 reads MNHEY; CDR2 reads SVGAGI. V gave up 0 bases and J gave up 0 bases, with 8 bases separating them. The CDR3: CASSYSSVSNYGYTF. The CDR3 nucleotides read TGTGCCAGCAGTTACTCATCCGTTTCTAACTATGGCTACACCTTC.

This clone was seen only once. The V and J genes are TRBV27 and TRBJ2-2; 7 bases line up with TRBD2. CDR1 is MNHEY, CDR2 SMNVEV, per germline (reference sequence). The CDR3 consists of 13 residues. J was trimmed by 5 bases and V by 3 bases; bases with no gene match: 0. The CDR3 loop is CASSLGGTGELFF. CDR3 DNA: TGTGCCAGCAGTTTGGGGGGGACCGGGGAGCTGTTTTTT.

The rearrangement joins TRBV2 to TRBJ2-2; no definite D call. V gave up 5 bases and J gave up 4 bases, with 11 bases separating them. CDR1 is SNHLY, CDR2 FYNNEI, per germline. CDR3 length: 14 residues. The CDR3 sequence is CASSPRHGTGELFF. Here the CDR3 DNA reads TGTGCCAGCAGTCCCCGACATGGCACCGGGGAGCTGTTTTTT.

This rearrangement joins TRBV5-5 to TRBJ1-6, with D hard to call. CDR3 length: 15 amino acids. The germline CDR1 and CDR2 sequences are SGHKS and YYEKEE (reference sequence). The germline V and J ends were trimmed by 5 bases and 3 bases, with 12 bases remaining between them. CDR3 amino acids: CASSLWTLYNSPLHF. The DNA for the CDR3 is TGTGCCAGCAGTCTGTGGACTCTCTATAATTCACCCCTCCACTTT.

V is TRBV20-1 and J is TRBJ2-3; D remains ambiguous. Trimming pared 3 bases from V and 0 bases from J, leaving 19 bases between. This CDR3 spans 17 amino acids. The V gene's germline CDR1 is DFQATT and CDR2 SNEGSKA (reference sequence). CDR3 bases: TGCAGTGCTAGTAGACGGTCCTTCAAGACTAGCACAGATACGCAGTATTTT. This translates into CSASRRSFKTSTDTQYF.

This CDR3 is CASSSLIRYMNTEAFF. CDR3 bases: TGTGCCAGCAGCTCCCTTATCCGATACATGAACACTGAAGCTTTCTTT. The rearrangement uses TRBV7-9 and TRBJ1-1; D is ambiguous. The CDR3 extends over 16 amino acids. Germline loops: CDR1 SEHNR, CDR2 FQNEAQ (reference sequence). Trimming shortened V by 4 bases and J by 0 bases, and 15 bases separated the two germline ends.

J is TRBJ2-5 and V is TRBV27; possibly TRBD1 for D (6 bases). The CDR3 is 15 amino acids. CDR1 and CDR2 from the germline V gene are MNHEY and SMNVEV (reference sequence). V lost 6 bases, J lost 4 bases, and 18 bases lay in between. CDR3 sequence reads: CASRERQGKGETQYF. CDR3 sequence (DNA): TGTGCCAGCAGGGAACGGCAGGGGAAGGGAGAGACCCAGTACTTC.

The chain recombines TRBV9 with TRBJ2-5, with TRBD1 identical over 7 bases. Germline CDR1 SGDLS, CDR2 YYNGEE. This CDR3 spans 14 amino acids. Trimming removed 4 bases from V and 7 bases from J; junction bases left unmatched: 10. Here the CDR3 DNA reads TGTGCCAGCAGCCCTCAAATAAACAGGGGGACCCAGTACTTC. Encoded protein: CASSPQINRGTQYF.

The chain joins TRBV5-4 to TRBJ2-7, with 8 bases that match TRBD2. The CDR3 contains 15 residues. CDR1 is SGHNT and CDR2 is YYREEE in the germline V gene (reference sequence). Losses at the gene ends were 4 bases for V and 3 bases for J; bases not matched to a gene: 9. In DNA form, the CDR3 reads TGTGCCAGCAGCCCCTGGACTAGCTCTGGCTACGAGCAGTACTTC. Its translation: CASSPWTSSGYEQYF. The full variable domain, rest sourced from reference TRBV5-4 and TRBJ2-7, is ETGVTQSPTHLIKTRGQQVTLRCSSQSGHNTVSWYQQALGQGPQFIFQYYREEENGRGNFPPRFSGLQFPNYSSELNVNALELDDSALYLCASSPWTSSGYEQYFGPGTRLTVT.

The chain recombines TRBV3-1 (or the pseudogene TRBV3-2) with TRBJ2-1, with TRBD2 identical over 10 bases. This CDR3 has 18 residues. With 1 base clipped from V and 1 base from J, the junction kept 7 bases outside the gene matches. Germline V lookup: CDR1 LGHDT, CDR2 YNNKEL (reference sequence). CDR3 coding DNA: TGTGCCAGCAGCCAAGCCCAATGGACTAGCGGTTCCTACAATGAGCAGTTCTTC. Its translation: CASSQAQWTSGSYNEQFF.

The chain joins TRBV6-5 to TRBJ1-5; unclear D gene. Trimming removed 0 bases at V and 6 bases at J, with 9 bases between. Germline loops: CDR1 MNHEY, CDR2 SVGAGI. The CDR3 sequence is 14 residues long. The DNA of the CDR3 is TGTGCCAGCAGTTACTCGGGGAGGGTTCAGCCCCAGCATTTT. Amino acid sequence: CASSYSGRVQPQHF.

The CDR3 DNA is TGTGCCAGTAGTGGGGCCCTGGGCGGGGCCGGGGAGCTGTTTTTT. As protein: CASSGALGGAGELFF. The chain couples TRBV19 to TRBJ2-2, with TRBD2 as a possible D gene (6 bases). Germline V gene lookup returns CDR1 LNHDA and CDR2 SQIVND (reference sequence). The CDR3 has 15 amino acids. Trimming removed 5 bases at V and 6 bases at J, with 16 bases between.

This clone occurred once. CDR3 sequence: CSGGRGGASYEQYF. For the CDR3, the DNA is TGCAGCGGTGGGAGGGGGGGCGCCTCCTACGAGCAGTACTTC. This chain connects TRBV29-1 to TRBJ2-7, with D tentatively TRBD2 (7 bases). V shed 7 bases and J shed 0 bases, with 16 bases lying between them. The germline V gene has CDR1 SQVTM and CDR2 ANQGSEA. The CDR3 length is 14 residues.

The chain has TRBV4-1 and TRBJ2-1, with D perhaps TRBD1 (6 bases). The CDR3 length is 15 residues. V lost 1 base, J lost 4 bases, and 11 bases lay in between. The germline V gene has CDR1 MGHRA and CDR2 YSYEKL. The CDR3: CASSQGTATYNEQFF. Written as DNA, the CDR3 is TGCGCCAGCAGCCAAGGGACAGCCACATACAATGAGCAGTTCTTC.

The chain carries TRBV5-1 and TRBJ2-1; tentatively, D is TRBD1 (6 bases). In germline, CDR1 is SGHRS, CDR2 YFSETQ. This CDR3 spans 12 amino acids. Trimming took 4 bases from V and 6 from J, leaving 8 bases between them. This chain's CDR3 is CASSRDTNEQFF. In nucleotides, the CDR3 is TGCGCCAGCAGCCGGGACACCAATGAGCAGTTCTTC.

This chain connects TRBV20-1 to TRBJ2-5; no reliable D call. Trimming left V 3 bases short and J 5 bases short, with 10 bases between. The CDR3 is 12 amino acids. Germline values: CDR1 DFQATT, CDR2 SNEGSKA (reference sequence). The CDR3 protein is CSASVVYETQYF. The CDR3, as DNA: TGCAGTGCTAGTGTAGTTTATGAGACCCAGTACTTC.

The rearrangement links TRBV9 to TRBJ2-1; 8 nucleotides line up with TRBD2. Germline V gene sequence: CDR1 SGDLS, CDR2 YYNGEE. CDR3 size: 15 residues. Trimming took 4 bases from V and 2 from J; bases not matched to a gene: 5. The CDR3 nucleotides are TGTGCCAGCAGCCCCGACGGGGGGGCCTACAATGAGCAGTTCTTC. Translating it yields CASSPDGGAYNEQFF.

CDR3 bases: TGCGCCAGCAGTGATCCAGGGTTTAACTATGGCTACACCTTC. Translating it yields CASSDPGFNYGYTF. The V and J genes are TRBV10-2 and TRBJ1-2; D is possibly TRBD1 (5 bases). This CDR3 is 14 amino acids long. V lost 3 bases, J lost 1 base, and 9 bases lay in between. Germline-derived CDR1 and CDR2 are WSHSY and SAAADI.